These 16 T cell receptor beta chains came from one sample sequenced in a study of T cell clonality in common variable immunodeficiency. The method was immunoSEQ multiplex PCR; TCRdb's version includes in-frame clones alone and lacks a portion of them. This sample carries about 60,000 clones, none of them present only once. Specimen: peripheral blood mononuclear cells. These receptors came from a person between 18 and 69 years old in good health.

This clone was counted many times. The DNA ends 3 residues before the CDR3 does, and the rest of the CDR3 is filled in from the germline J gene. The genes are TRBV6-1 and TRBJ1-6; TRBD1 might be the D (5 bases). This CDR3 region has 16 residues. With 0 bases removed from V and 7 bases from J, the gap between germline ends came to 13 bases. The germline gives CDR1 MNHNS, CDR2 SASEGT. The part of the CDR3 DNA that was read is TGTGCCAGCAGTGAAGCTCAGGGAAAACTCAATTCACCC. It yields the protein CASSEAQGKLNSP. The full CDR3 reads CASSEAQGKLNSPLHF.

This clone was counted a few times. The read terminates 3 residues before the CDR3 end, so the remaining end is supplied by the germline J gene. The chain employs TRBV5-5 and TRBJ2-5, with D unclear. Trimming took off 5 bases at V and 4 bases at J, with 6 bases between the two ends. The CDR3 sequence is 11 residues long. Per germline, CDR1 SGHKS and CDR2 YYEKEE (reference sequence). CDR3 bases read: TGTGCCAGCAGTCAGAGAGAGACC. Its protein is CASSQRET. The entire CDR3 reads CASSQRETQYF. Complete variable domain (other parts from reference TRBV5-5 and TRBJ2-5): DAGVTQSPTHLIKTRGQQVTLRCSPISGHKSVSWYQQVLGQGPQFIFQYYEKEERGRGNFPDRFSARQFPNYSSELNVNALLLGDSALYLCASSQRETQYFGPGTRLLVL.

This clone was counted ten times or more. Coverage ceases 3 residues before the CDR3 finishes, and the germline J gene fills in the end. The rearrangement joins TRBV18 to TRBJ1-4; a possible D gene is TRBD1 (5 bases). The germline gives CDR1 KGHSH, CDR2 LQKENI. CDR3 length: 14 residues. The V end lost 3 bases, the J end lost 8 bases, and 13 bases lay between the germline ends. The CDR3 loop reads CASSPGRGGEKLFF. The sequenced part of the CDR3 DNA is TGTGCCAGCTCACCCGGTAGGGGAGGAGAAAAA.

The sample holds many counts of this clone. With the read ending 3 residues before the CDR3 end, the germline J gene is used to fill in that end. V usage is TRBV6-2 or TRBV6-3 and J usage is TRBJ2-7, with D perhaps TRBD1 (5 bases). Trimming removed 5 bases at V and 5 bases at J, with 10 bases between. This CDR3 spans 12 amino acids. From germline, CDR1 is MNHEY and CDR2 SVGEGT. CDR3 sequence: CASSQTGDEQYF. The CDR3 DNA, read in part, is TGTGCCAGCAGTCAAACAGGAGACGAG.

This clone was recorded many times. The CDR3 DNA, read in part, is TGCGCCAGCAGCATAGGACAGGGAGATCTCCGCGAG. It specifies CASSIGQGDLRE. From start to end, the CDR3 is CASSIGQGDLREQYF. V usage is TRBV5-1 and J usage is TRBJ2-7; 8 nucleotides line up with TRBD1. The read falls 3 residues short of the CDR3 end, and the missing part is taken from the germline J gene. CDR3 length equals 15 residues. V lost 4 bases to trimming and J lost 6 bases; unmatched junction nucleotides: 12. Germline V gives CDR1 SGHRS, CDR2 YFSETQ.

This clone occurred many times. The read stops 3 residues short of the end of the CDR3; the missing end is completed from the germline J gene. V is TRBV20-1 and J is TRBJ2-3; TRBD2 matches 9 bases. Germline lookup yields CDR1 DFQATT and CDR2 SNEGSKA (reference sequence). J lost 4 bases, V lost 0 bases, and 8 bases had no gene match. This CDR3 has 16 amino acids. This chain's CDR3 is CSARDDSGRFSDTQYF. Partial CDR3 DNA: TGCAGTGCTAGAGACGATAGCGGGAGATTTTCAGATACG.

In this sample, this clone turned up many times. The read halts 3 residues ahead of the CDR3 end, with the missing end drawn from the germline J gene. The genes are TRBV20-1 and TRBJ1-5; weak D call: TRBD1 (6 bases). Between the trimmed V and J ends, which lost 1 base and 4 bases, there was a span of 11 bases. This CDR3 has 14 residues. Looked up from germline, CDR1 is DFQATT and CDR2 is SNEGSKA (reference sequence). CDR3: CSARVPGQNQPQHF. Incomplete CDR3 DNA: TGCAGTGCTAGAGTACCGGGACAAAATCAGCCC.

This clone has a count of ten or more. The CDR3 end is not reached by the read, which stops 3 residues before it; the germline J gene fills it in. The rearrangement uses TRBV5-1 and TRBJ2-3, with 13 bases matching TRBD2. Germline V gives CDR1 SGHRS, CDR2 YFSETQ. This CDR3 has 18 amino acids. V trimming: 0 bases; J trimming: 0 bases; junction bases outside the gene matches: 4. CDR3 DNA (partial): TGCGCCAGCAGCTTGGAAGGGACTAGCGGGACTAGCACAGATACG. This gives the protein CASSLEGTSGTSTDT. The CDR3 reads in full as CASSLEGTSGTSTDTQYF.

This clone showed up many times. The CDR3 end is not reached by the read, which stops 3 residues before it; the germline J gene fills it in. The chain combines TRBV20-1 with TRBJ2-7, with D possibly matching TRBD1 (6 bases). From germline, CDR1 is DFQATT and CDR2 SNEGSKA (reference sequence). Trimming removed 5 bases at V and 3 bases at J, with 17 bases between. This CDR3 comprises 14 residues. The CDR3 bases that were read are TGCAGTGCTGAACCCGGGACAAAAAGCTACGAG. This sequence encodes CSAEPGTKSYE. The entire CDR3 protein is CSAEPGTKSYEQYF.

This clone occurred many times. The read ends 3 residues before the CDR3 terminus; that terminus is restored from the germline J gene. The rearrangement joins TRBV30 to TRBJ1-1, with D unresolved. CDR1 GTSNPN and CDR2 SVGIG come from the germline V gene (reference sequence). The CDR3 covers 12 residues. V lost 0 bases and J 4 bases, leaving 6 bases between the germline ends. CDR3 DNA, as far as it was read: TGTGCCTGGAGTGTAACTTCCACTGAA. Amino acids: CAWSVTSTE. The entire CDR3 reads CAWSVTSTEAFF. The full variable domain, completed using reference TRBV30 and TRBJ1-1, is SQTIHQWPATLVQPVGSPLSLECTVEGTSNPNLYWYRQAAGRGLQLLFYSVGIGQISSEVPQNLSASRPQDRQFILSSKKLLLSDSGFYLCAWSVTSTEAFFGQGTRLTVV.

This clone was observed many times. Coverage ceases 3 residues before the CDR3 finishes, and the germline J gene fills in the end. This chain uses TRBV7-3 with TRBJ1-1; D may be TRBD1 (6 bases). Per the germline V gene, CDR1 is SGHTA and CDR2 is FQGTGA. The V gene lost 1 base and the J gene lost 1 base, with 28 bases spanning the gap. The CDR3 length is 21 residues. The sequenced CDR3 bases are TGTGCCAGCAGCTTAAATAGGGTGTCTGGACAGACATACTCCAGGAACACTGAA. This gives the protein CASSLNRVSGQTYSRNTE. The entire CDR3 sequence reads CASSLNRVSGQTYSRNTEAFF.

Many counts were recorded for this clone. The CDR3 is cut off 3 residues early in the read; its end comes from the germline J gene. The V gene is TRBV30, the J gene TRBJ1-1, with no clear D. V lost 5 bases and J 0 bases, leaving 13 bases between the germline ends. CDR1 GTSNPN and CDR2 SVGIG come from the germline V gene (reference sequence). The CDR3 is 14 amino acids. CDR3 bases read: TGTGCCTGGTTTGCGGGATTAATGAACACTGAA. Translating gives CAWFAGLMNTE. The whole CDR3 protein is CAWFAGLMNTEAFF.

This clone was recorded at least ten times. The read comes to an end 3 residues before the CDR3 does, leaving the germline J gene to fill in the end. The V gene is TRBV5-1, the J gene TRBJ2-2; TRBD1 might be the D (5 bases). Germline values: CDR1 SGHRS, CDR2 YFSETQ. The CDR3 totals 17 residues. Trimming shortened V by 3 bases and J by 6 bases, and 21 bases separated the two germline ends. The chain's CDR3 is CASSSSQGKSAPGELFF. The sequenced part of the CDR3 DNA is TGCGCCAGCAGCTCTAGTCAGGGCAAGAGTGCCCCCGGGGAG. Full variable domain (remainder filled in from reference TRBV5-1 and TRBJ2-2): KAGVTQTPRYLIKTRGQQVTLSCSPISGHRSVSWYQQTPGQGLQFLFEYFSETQRNKGNFPGRFSGRQFSNSRSEMNVSTLELGDSALYLCASSSSQGKSAPGELFFGEGSRLTVL.

This clone showed up many times. CDR3 residues: CASSLAGTAEAEAFF. The part of the CDR3 DNA that was read is TGCGCCAGCAGCTTGGCGGGGACAGCGGAGGCTGAA. The J gene is TRBJ1-1, the V gene TRBV5-1, with 7 positions matching TRBD1. The read finishes 3 residues shy of the CDR3 end, and the germline J gene is used to complete it. V lost 0 bases and J lost 6; bases outside the gene matches: 8. The CDR3 is 15 residues long. Looked up from germline, CDR1 is SGHRS and CDR2 is YFSETQ.

Notes on this clone: The CDR3 end falls 3 residues outside the read, so it is completed with the germline J gene. This chain connects TRBV11-3 to TRBJ2-7, with unresolved D. Between the trimmed V and J ends, which lost 4 bases and 2 bases, there was a span of 15 bases. The germline V gene has CDR1 SGHNT and CDR2 YENEEA. The CDR3 has 15 residues. The part of the CDR3 DNA that was read is TGTGCCAGCAGCTCTTTACCCTCCTATCCCTACGAG. Its translation: CASSSLPSYPYE. The whole CDR3 protein is CASSSLPSYPYEQYF. Full variable domain (missing parts from reference TRBV11-3 and TRBJ2-7): EAGVVQSPRYKIIEKKQPVAFWCNPISGHNTLYWYLQNLGQGPELLIRYENEEAVDDSQLPKDRFSAERLKGVDSTLKIQPAELGDSAVYLCASSSLPSYPYEQYFGPGTRLTVT.

The table lists this clone with many counts. The sequence runs out 3 residues before the end of the CDR3; the remainder is reconstructed from the germline J gene. The genes are TRBV19 and TRBJ2-1; tentative D call: TRBD2 (6 bases). The germline V gene has CDR1 LNHDA and CDR2 SQIVND (reference sequence). Trimming took 3 bases from V and 3 from J, leaving 9 bases between them. The CDR3 covers 14 residues. CDR3 protein: CASSMLANYNEQFF. The covered CDR3 bases are TGTGCCAGTAGTATGCTAGCGAACTACAATGAG.